The next 25 T cell receptor beta chains were all read from a single sample in a study of cytomegalovirus exposure and HLA in healthy donors. The assay was immunoSEQ multiplex PCR, and TCRdb's table has in-frame clones only and misses some. The sample consists of about 120,000 clones, more than 75% of them appearing once. Sequenced sample: PBMCs. All receptors derive from a woman in her late teens or twenties in good health and CMV-seropositive.

The chain links TRBV9 to TRBJ1-1; D is ambiguous. Germline values: CDR1 SGDLS, CDR2 YYNGEE. V gave up 3 bases and J gave up 8 bases, with 14 bases separating them. CDR3 length: 13 amino acids. CDR3 sequence: CASSANIVSEAFF. The CDR3, as DNA: TGTGCCAGCAGCGCCAATATCGTTAGCGAAGCTTTCTTT.

The CDR3 nucleotides read TGCGCCAGCAGCCAAGATAGGACAGGGAAAAACTACGAGCAGTACTTC. Translating gives CASSQDRTGKNYEQYF. V gene TRBV4-3 combines with J gene TRBJ2-7; 8 bases map to TRBD1. Germline V gene data show CDR1 as LGHNA and CDR2 as YSLEER. The CDR3 is made up of 16 amino acids. With 0 bases clipped from V and 3 bases from J, the junction kept 7 bases outside the gene matches.

The J gene is TRBJ1-3, the V gene TRBV27, with unresolved D. The germline V gene encodes CDR1 MNHEY and CDR2 SMNVEV (reference sequence). V was pared by 2 bases and J by 0 bases, with 5 bases between. This CDR3 has 14 amino acids. The CDR3 sequence: CASSLVSSGNTIYF. The CDR3 nucleotides are TGTGCCAGCAGTTTAGTGAGCTCTGGAAACACCATATATTTT.

The chain recombines TRBV5-1 with TRBJ1-2; TRBD1 matches 7 bases. Germline CDR1 is SGHRS and CDR2 is YFSETQ. V shed 4 bases, J shed 6 bases, and the junction held 12 bases outside the gene matches. The CDR3 sequence is 15 residues long. CDR3 protein: CASSAQGMKVNGYTF. CDR3 coding DNA: TGCGCCAGCAGCGCACAGGGGATGAAGGTTAATGGCTACACCTTC.

This chain uses TRBV6-1 with TRBJ2-1; 9 bases fit TRBD1. Looked up from germline, CDR1 is MNHNS and CDR2 is SASEGT. Germline trimming cut 6 bases from V and 5 bases from J; bases unmatched to any gene: 8. There are 15 residues in the CDR3. This CDR3 reads CASRNRDRDHNEQFF. The CDR3 nucleotides are TGTGCCAGCAGAAACCGGGACAGGGACCACAATGAGCAGTTCTTC.

This chain links TRBV5-1 with TRBJ2-2; D is possibly TRBD2 (6 bases). The CDR3 runs to 15 residues. CDR1 is SGHRS and CDR2 is YFSETQ in the germline V gene. Trimming removed 4 bases from V and 0 bases from J, with 10 bases in between. The CDR3 protein is CASSAGTPNTGELFF. The CDR3 DNA is TGCGCCAGCAGCGCCGGGACTCCGAACACCGGGGAGCTGTTTTTT.

The table lists this clone with a count of one. This chain uses TRBV11-3 with TRBJ2-3, with TRBD2 matching over 9 bases. Germline CDR1 is SGHNT and CDR2 is YENEEA. The length of the CDR3 is 17 residues. Germline trimming cut 1 base from V and 4 bases from J; bases unmatched to any gene: 9. CDR3 coding DNA: TGTGCCAGCAGCTTAGGCTTAGCGGGAGTGGCCGCAGATACGCAGTATTTT. It specifies CASSLGLAGVAADTQYF.

The chain is built from TRBV30 and TRBJ1-5; D is unclear. CDR1 is GTSNPN and CDR2 is SVGIG in the germline V gene (reference sequence). The CDR3 extends over 15 amino acids. The V and J ends lost 0 bases and 2 bases respectively, with 11 bases between them. This CDR3 is CAWSVSSGRNQPQHF. CDR3 sequence (DNA): TGTGCCTGGAGTGTTAGCAGCGGACGCAATCAGCCCCAGCATTTT. Full variable domain (missing parts from reference TRBV30 and TRBJ1-5): SQTIHQWPATLVQPVGSPLSLECTVEGTSNPNLYWYRQAAGRGLQLLFYSVGIGQISSEVPQNLSASRPQDRQFILSSKKLLLSDSGFYLCAWSVSSGRNQPQHFGDGTRLSIL.

This clone turned up a few times. This chain connects TRBV18 to TRBJ1-1; D possibly corresponds to TRBD1 (5 bases). Germline CDR1 and CDR2: KGHSH and LQKENI. This CDR3 region has 13 residues. Trimming shortened V by 6 bases and J by 0 bases, and 8 bases separated the two germline ends. In nucleotides, the CDR3 is TGTGCCAGCTCGACAGATATGAACACTGAAGCTTTCTTT. The encoded protein is CASSTDMNTEAFF.

The chain has TRBV12-5 and TRBJ2-1; 13 bases agree with TRBD2. The CDR3 has 18 amino acids. Germline trimming cut 4 bases from V and 0 bases from J; bases unmatched to any gene: 6. The germline V gene encodes CDR1 LGHNT and CDR2 FRNRAP. The CDR3 loop is CASGSGTSGASSYNEQFF. For the CDR3, the DNA is TGTGCTAGTGGTTCCGGGACTAGCGGGGCCAGCTCCTACAATGAGCAGTTCTTC.

J is TRBJ2-6 and V is TRBV5-1; D gene ambiguous. CDR1 SGHRS and CDR2 YFSETQ come from the germline V gene. CDR3 size: 16 residues. V was pared by 0 bases and J by 0 bases, with 7 bases between. The CDR3 protein is CASSLGGSSGANVLTF. CDR3 nucleotides: TGCGCCAGCAGCTTGGGTGGCTCCTCTGGGGCCAACGTCCTGACTTTC.

As concerns this clone: At one end the junction does not follow the germline gene, possibly because of a read error. The chain employs TRBV4-2 and TRBJ2-2; 12 bases map to TRBD1. The CDR3 runs to 18 residues. CDR1 LGHNA and CDR2 YNFKEQ come from the germline V gene. The CDR3 coding sequence is TGTGCCAGCAGCCAAACCGGGACAGGGGGCCAGAACCCCGGGGAGCTGTTTTTT. Protein sequence: CASSQTGTGGQNPGELFF.

The CDR3 loop is CSVEGGKAAFF. CDR3 DNA sequence: TGCAGCGTTGAAGGAGGTAAGGCAGCTTTCTTT. The V and J genes are TRBV29-1 and TRBJ1-1; D is undetermined. Trimming removed 1 base from V and 10 bases from J, with 10 bases in between. This CDR3 is 11 amino acids long. Germline V gene sequence: CDR1 SQVTM, CDR2 ANQGSEA.

V gene TRBV7-2 combines with J gene TRBJ2-5; no reliable D call. Germline assignment: CDR1 SGHTA and CDR2 FQGNSA. V was shortened by 1 base and J by 5 bases, with 8 bases between the two germline ends. This CDR3 region has 13 residues. The CDR3 DNA is TGTGCCAGCAGCTTAGATCGCAGGGAGACCCAGTACTTC. As protein: CASSLDRRETQYF.

V usage is TRBV28 and J usage is TRBJ1-2; D unclear. There are 17 residues in the CDR3. Germline CDR1 reads MDHEN; CDR2 reads SYDVKM. Trimming left V 4 bases short and J 3 bases short, with 21 bases between. The CDR3 bases are TGTGCCAGCAGTTCCTTAAGAGTCGGGGAGGGAGACTATGGCTACACCTTC. Encoded protein: CASSSLRVGEGDYGYTF.

The chain carries TRBV6-5 and TRBJ1-2; 7 nucleotides agree with TRBD1. The CDR3 consists of 14 residues. With 1 base clipped from V and 8 bases from J, the junction kept 7 bases outside the gene matches. The germline CDR1 and CDR2 sequences are MNHEY and SVGAGI. The CDR3 bases are TGTGCCAGCAGTTACTTGACAGGGACTGGAGGCTACACCTTC. This encodes CASSYLTGTGGYTF.

V gene TRBV7-9 combines with J gene TRBJ2-1, with 12 bases lining up with TRBD2. Germline V gene data show CDR1 as SEHNR and CDR2 as FQNEAQ (reference sequence). V shed 11 bases and J 9 bases; nucleotides not matched to a gene: 8. The CDR3 is 13 amino acids. The CDR3: CAEALAGGGEQFF. The CDR3, as DNA: TGTGCCGAGGCACTAGCGGGAGGTGGTGAGCAGTTCTTC.

The J gene is TRBJ2-7, the V gene TRBV4-3; 7 nucleotides agree with TRBD2. Germline CDR1 LGHNA, CDR2 YSLEER. V shed 1 base and J 0 bases; nucleotides not matched to a gene: 6. This CDR3 is 16 amino acids long. This CDR3 is CASSQAGGLSSYEQYF. CDR3 nucleotides: TGCGCCAGCAGCCAAGCGGGGGGACTTAGCTCCTACGAGCAGTACTTC.

This clone was seen only once. The gene calls are TRBV15 and TRBJ2-1; D possibly corresponds to TRBD2 (5 bases). Per the germline V gene, CDR1 is LNHNV and CDR2 is YYDKDF (reference sequence). This CDR3 spans 12 amino acids. V lost 11 bases to trimming and J lost 0 bases, with 8 bases between them. The CDR3 DNA reads TGTGCCTTAGGGAGCTCCTACAATGAGCAGTTCTTC. Residues: CALGSSYNEQFF.

The V and J genes are TRBV10-3 and TRBJ2-1, with TRBD1 matching 8 bases. J lost 0 bases, V lost 3 bases, and 7 bases had no gene match. The CDR3 spans 17 residues. CDR1 is ENHRY and CDR2 is SYGVKD in the germline V gene. CDR3 residues: CAISDGDRLVSYNEQFF. The CDR3 nucleotides read TGTGCCATCAGTGACGGGGACAGGTTAGTCTCCTACAATGAGCAGTTCTTC.

This clone was found once. The rearrangement links TRBV21-1 to TRBJ1-5; the D call in the table, TRBD1, was not verified against the DNA. TRBV21-1 is a listed pseudogene. There are 14 residues in the CDR3. CDR3 coding DNA: TGTGCCAGCACTTACTCAGGGCGAGGACAGCCCCAGCATTTT. Translated, it gives CASTYSGRGQPQHF.

The chain uses TRBV6-6 and TRBJ1-5; D ambiguous. The CDR3 has 16 residues. Germline-derived CDR1 and CDR2 are MNHNY and SVGAGI (reference sequence). Trimming shortened V by 7 bases and J by 5 bases, and 21 bases separated the two germline ends. The CDR3 sequence is CASKPSTGRRDQPQHF. In DNA form, the CDR3 reads TGTGCCAGCAAACCTTCGACCGGGAGGAGAGATCAGCCCCAGCATTTT.

V gene TRBV6-1 combines with J gene TRBJ1-2, with 7 positions matching TRBD1. The CDR3 loop spans 14 amino acids. V shed 7 bases and J 3 bases; nucleotides not matched to a gene: 8. CDR1 MNHNS and CDR2 SASEGT come from the germline V gene. CDR3 amino acids: CASTGTGDYYGYTF. Written as DNA, the CDR3 is TGTGCCAGCACTGGAACAGGGGACTACTATGGCTACACCTTC.

This CDR3 is CASSLNSAQGGSEGYTF. The CDR3 bases are TGCGCCAGCAGCCTCAACTCGGCACAGGGTGGATCGGAAGGCTACACCTTC. The rearrangement uses TRBV4-1 and TRBJ1-2, with D possibly being TRBD1 (6 bases). CDR1 and CDR2 (germline): MGHRA, YSYEKL. The CDR3 is 17 amino acids. Trimming left V 4 bases short and J 8 bases short, with 26 bases between.

This chain joins TRBV30 and TRBJ1-3; perhaps TRBD1 as D (6 bases). The V end lost 4 bases, the J end lost 0 bases, and 13 bases lay between the germline ends. This CDR3 has 15 amino acids. Germline assignment: CDR1 GTSNPN and CDR2 SVGIG (reference sequence). CDR3 coding DNA: TGTGCCTGGAAGGGGGGGCCAGTCTCTGGAAACACCATATATTTT. It yields the protein CAWKGGPVSGNTIYF. The whole variable domain, filled in from reference TRBV30 and TRBJ1-3, reads SQTIHQWPATLVQPVGSPLSLECTVEGTSNPNLYWYRQAAGRGLQLLFYSVGIGQISSEVPQNLSASRPQDRQFILSSKKLLLSDSGFYLCAWKGGPVSGNTIYFGEGSWLTVV.